These 7 T cell receptor beta chains were sequenced from one sample in a study of blood T cell repertoires in COVID-19. The protocol was immunoSEQ multiplex PCR, while the TCRdb copy is restricted to in-frame clones and leaves out a portion. The table lists about 180,000 clones, roughly 83% of them singletons. Sequencing input: peripheral blood. Source of these receptors: a woman in her forties with COVID-19, enrolled during active disease.

The chain joins TRBV19 to TRBJ2-7, with D perhaps matching TRBD1 (5 bases). This CDR3 region has 13 residues. The ends were cut back, 5 bases at V and 3 bases at J, with 11 bases in the middle. The germline CDR1 and CDR2 sequences are LNHDA and SQIVND (reference sequence). The CDR3 bases are TGTGCCAGTAGTCCAGGGTCCTACTACGAGCAGTACTTC. Translated: CASSPGSYYEQYF. Variable domain in full (rest from reference TRBV19 and TRBJ2-7): DGGITQSPKYLFRKEGQNVTLSCEQNLNHDAMYWYRQDPGQGLRLIYYSQIVNDFQKGDIAEGYSVSREKKESFPLTVTSAQKNPTAFYLCASSPGSYYEQYFGPGTRLTVT.

V usage is TRBV6-5 and J usage is TRBJ2-3; D may be TRBD2 (5 bases). V lost 6 bases, J lost 5 bases, and 12 bases lay in between. The CDR3 is 13 amino acids. Germline CDR1 reads MNHEY; CDR2 reads SVGAGI. The CDR3 sequence is CASSLDYLDTQYF. The CDR3 DNA reads TGTGCCAGCAGCCTCGACTATTTAGATACGCAGTATTTT.

CDR3 region: CASRKGTSGGSRYNEQFF. CDR3 coding DNA: TGTGCCAGCAGAAAGGGGACTAGCGGGGGTTCGAGGTACAATGAGCAGTTCTTC. This chain connects TRBV7-9 to TRBJ2-1, with 14 positions matching TRBD2. The CDR3 is 18 amino acids. Trimming at V came to 6 bases and at J to 4 bases, leaving 11 bases not matched to a gene. Germline-derived CDR1 and CDR2 are SEHNR and FQNEAQ (reference sequence).

V gene TRBV4-1 combines with J gene TRBJ1-1, with a tentative D call TRBD1 (5 bases). Trimming left V 0 bases short and J 3 bases short, with 8 bases between. This CDR3 region has 14 residues. CDR1 is MGHRA and CDR2 is YSYEKL in the germline V gene. CDR3 sequence: CASSQDRGDTEAFF. In DNA form, the CDR3 reads TGCGCCAGCAGCCAAGATCGGGGGGACACTGAAGCTTTCTTT.

The gene calls are TRBV28 and TRBJ1-5, with D perhaps matching TRBD1 (6 bases). Trimming removed 3 bases at V and 5 bases at J, with 23 bases between. This CDR3 region has 18 residues. Per germline, CDR1 MDHEN and CDR2 SYDVKM. In DNA form, the CDR3 reads TGTGCCAGCAGTTTCAATATGGACCGAGGACAGTCCTATCAGCCCCAGCATTTT. It specifies CASSFNMDRGQSYQPQHF.

The V call is TRBV6-1, the J call TRBJ1-1; possible D gene TRBD1, 6 bases. The germline V and J ends were trimmed by 3 bases and 2 bases, with 13 bases remaining between them. Germline V gene sequence: CDR1 MNHNS, CDR2 SASEGT. The CDR3 extends over 15 amino acids. CDR3 amino acids: CASSEIQGSNTEAFF. As DNA, the CDR3 is TGTGCCAGCAGTGAGATACAGGGCTCTAACACTGAAGCTTTCTTT.

The V gene is TRBV29-1, the J gene TRBJ2-2, with D possibly TRBD2 on 5 matching bases. This CDR3 has 14 residues. Trimming took off 7 bases at V and 6 bases at J, with 18 bases between the two ends. The V gene's germline CDR1 is SQVTM and CDR2 ANQGSEA. The CDR3 loop is CSGRKSGLSGELFF. CDR3 nucleotide sequence: TGCAGCGGCCGGAAGTCGGGGTTGTCCGGGGAGCTGTTTTTT.